A selection of T cell receptor beta chains follows, all from one sample in a study of T cell responses to AZD1222 COVID-19 vaccine. Measured with immunoSEQ multiplex PCR; TCRdb has only the in-frame clones, and not every one. Here the sample spans 90,000 to 100,000 clones, 70% to 90% being singletons. The sample here was peripheral blood, taken on day 0 of AZD1222 vaccination. The origin of the receptors is an adult in good health. Both conserved end residues are part of each CDR3. The D gene is left open where the match is weak. Not every row has a clone size; where given, it reads once, few, many or a size class.

v_call	j_call	clone_size	d_call	cdr3_aa	cdr3_nt
TRBV14	TRBJ2-3	.	TRBD2	CASSQEGLADSTDTQYF	TGTGCCAGCAGCCAAGAAGGACTAGCGGACAGCACAGATACGCAGTATTTT
TRBV14	TRBJ2-3	.	.	CASSPIQADTQYF	TGTGCCAGCAGCCCGATCCAGGCAGATACGCAGTATTTT
TRBV7-2	TRBJ1-1	.	.	CASSLTPANTEAFF	TGTGCCAGCAGCTTAACGCCGGCGAACACTGAAGCTTTCTTT
TRBV7-2	TRBJ1-4	.	TRBD1	CASSLDWTGTKLFF	TGTGCCAGCAGCTTGGATTGGACAGGGACGAAACTGTTTTTT
TRBV5-1	TRBJ2-1	.	TRBD1	CASSGVQGARNEQFF	TGCGCCAGCAGCGGAGTACAGGGGGCGAGGAATGAGCAGTTCTTC
TRBV10-1	TRBJ2-2	.	TRBD2	CASSDLAAPHSTGELFF	TGCGCCAGCAGTGACCTAGCGGCTCCTCATAGCACCGGGGAGCTGTTTTTT
TRBV2	TRBJ2-3	.	.	CAKESGAGTDTQYF	TGTGCCAAAGAATCAGGGGCCGGCACAGATACGCAGTATTTT
TRBV19	TRBJ1-6	.	.	CATRGGYNSPLHF	TGTGCCACTAGGGGGGGGTATAATTCACCCCTCCACTTT
TRBV3-1/TRBV3-2	TRBJ2-3	.	.	CASSKRTDRTDTQYF	TGTGCCAGCAGCAAAAGGACCGATCGCACAGATACGCAGTATTTT
TRBV11-2	TRBJ2-5	.	TRBD2	CASSLDGASGGPRWETQYF	TGTGCCAGCAGCTTAGATGGGGCTAGCGGGGGGCCGAGATGGGAGACCCAGTACTTC
TRBV19	TRBJ1-5	.	.	CASSIGGSGPQHF	TGTGCCAGTAGTATAGGGGGATCGGGGCCCCAGCATTTT
TRBV5-4	TRBJ2-3	.	.	CASRGGPTDTQYF	TGTGCCAGCCGTGGGGGCCCAACAGATACGCAGTATTTT
TRBV15	TRBJ2-4	.	TRBD2	CATSSPDLTSGLAKNIQYF	TGTGCCACCAGCAGCCCCGATCTGACTAGCGGTCTAGCCAAAAACATTCAGTACTTC
TRBV7-2	TRBJ2-4	.	TRBD2	CASSYGGVEAKNIQYF	TGTGCCAGCAGCTACGGGGGGGTCGAGGCCAAAAACATTCAGTACTTC
TRBV12-3/TRBV12-4	TRBJ2-3	.	.	CASSLGDTQYF	TGTGCCAGCAGCCTCGGGGATACGCAGTATTTT
TRBV11-3	TRBJ1-1	.	TRBD1	CASSLKGALREAFF	TGTGCCAGCAGCTTAAAGGGGGCCCTTCGGGAAGCTTTCTTT
TRBV19	TRBJ1-5	.	.	CASSSLGGPGGKPQHF	TGTGCCAGTAGTAGCCTGGGGGGTCCCGGGGGGAAGCCCCAGCATTTT
TRBV12-3/TRBV12-4	TRBJ2-5	few	.	CASSPTQETQYF	TGTGCCAGCAGTCCGACCCAAGAGACCCAGTACTTC
TRBV7-7	TRBJ2-5	once	TRBD2	CASSTVAGERQTQYF	TGTGCTAGCAGCACCGTAGCGGGGGAAAGGCAGACCCAGTACTTC
TRBV7-2	TRBJ1-2	.	TRBD1	CASSLERTGGGYGYTF	TGTGCCAGCAGCTTGGAACGGACAGGGGGCGGGTATGGCTACACCTTC
TRBV24-1	TRBJ2-1	.	TRBD2	CATSDGGETSKFF	TGTGCCACCAGTGATGGGGGGGAGACTTCTAAGTTCTTC
TRBV19	TRBJ1-2	.	.	CASTGRYGDYGYTF	TGTGCCAGTACCGGTCGATATGGAGACTATGGCTACACCTTC
TRBV7-9	TRBJ1-6	.	.	CASSLVGARARSPLHF	TGTGCCAGCAGCTTAGTGGGCGCGAGGGCACGCTCACCCCTCCACTTT
TRBV9	TRBJ1-3	.	.	CASSVTGAPGDTIYF	TGTGCCAGCAGCGTTACGGGGGCTCCCGGGGACACCATATATTTT
TRBV12-3/TRBV12-4	TRBJ1-2	once	TRBD1	CASMQGGRGYTF	TGTGCCAGCATGCAGGGGGGACGTGGCTACACCTTC
TRBV11-3	TRBJ1-2	.	.	CASSDGGRTYGYTF	TGTGCCAGCAGCGATGGAGGCCGAACGTATGGCTACACCTTC
TRBV14	TRBJ1-2	.	.	CASSQGLVGLRRGNYGYTF	TGTGCCAGCAGCCAAGGCCTAGTGGGACTTCGACGGGGCAACTATGGCTACACCTTC
TRBV2	TRBJ1-1	.	TRBD1	CASRGQGRTEAFF	TGTGCCAGCCGGGGACAGGGTCGAACTGAAGCTTTCTTT
TRBV2	TRBJ1-5	.	.	CASMRGTDQPQHF	TGTGCCAGCATGAGGGGGACGGATCAGCCCCAGCATTTT
TRBV6-5	TRBJ1-4	.	.	CASSYAGTNEKLFF	TGTGCCAGCAGTTACGCTGGAACTAATGAAAAACTGTTTTTT
TRBV27	TRBJ2-7	few	.	CASSYQGGREQYF	TGTGCCAGCAGTTACCAGGGGGGGCGCGAGCAGTACTTC
TRBV19	TRBJ1-3	.	.	CASREGLHTRNTIYF	TGTGCCAGTAGGGAGGGGTTACATACCCGAAACACCATATATTTT
TRBV7-3	TRBJ1-2	.	.	CASSLDGVNYGYTF	TGTGCCAGCAGCTTAGACGGAGTTAACTATGGCTACACCTTC
TRBV10-3	TRBJ2-3	.	TRBD2	CAISFSPGTSSVADTQYF	TGTGCCATCAGCTTTTCTCCCGGGACTAGTTCGGTTGCAGATACGCAGTATTTT
TRBV7-9	TRBJ2-2	.	TRBD1	CASSLLDRGTGELFF	TGTGCCAGCAGCTTACTCGACAGGGGCACCGGGGAGCTGTTTTTT
TRBV7-2	TRBJ2-7	few	TRBD2	CASSPRTGTSGTYEQYF	TGTGCCAGCAGCCCGCGCACCGGGACTAGCGGGACCTACGAGCAGTACTTC
TRBV4-1	TRBJ2-3	few	.	CASSQGDTQYF	TGCGCCAGCAGCCAAGGAGATACGCAGTATTTT
TRBV9	TRBJ1-1	.	TRBD1	CASSDGQGPDTEAFF	TGTGCCAGCAGCGACGGACAGGGCCCGGACACTGAAGCTTTCTTT
TRBV2	TRBJ1-2	.	.	CASRQARGYGYTF	TGTGCCAGCCGACAGGCTCGTGGCTATGGCTACACCTTC
TRBV28	TRBJ2-6	.	.	CASRLSSGANVLTF	TGTGCCAGCAGATTAAGCTCTGGGGCCAACGTCCTGACTTTC
TRBV7-2	TRBJ1-5	once	.	CASSLEGISNQPQHF	TGTGCCAGCAGCTTAGAAGGGATCAGCAATCAGCCCCAGCATTTT
TRBV14	TRBJ1-1	.	.	CASSPVRGGSTEAFF	TGTGCCAGCAGCCCTGTGAGGGGTGGGAGCACTGAAGCTTTCTTT
TRBV2	TRBJ2-2	.	.	CASSLTGELFF	TGTGCCAGCAGCTTGACCGGGGAGCTGTTTTTT
TRBV25-1	TRBJ1-2	.	.	CASSEFGDYGYTF	TGTGCCAGCAGTGAATTTGGGGACTATGGCTACACCTTC
TRBV6-2/TRBV6-3	TRBJ2-1	.	.	CASSLRVYNEQFF	TGTGCCAGCAGTTTGCGGGTTTACAATGAGCAGTTCTTC
TRBV18	TRBJ1-1	.	TRBD1	CASFGTGGAGSTEAFF	TGTGCCAGCTTCGGGACAGGGGGCGCAGGATCCACTGAAGCTTTCTTT